These 12 T cell receptor beta chains were all obtained from the same sample, sequenced in a study of shared clonotypes between healthy human individuals. Profiling relied on immunoSEQ multiplex PCR, and the TCRdb table lists in-frame clones only, not all of them. Of 2 million to 2.5 million clones listed, around 95% were seen once; the top ten hold over 0.1%. The sample taken for sequencing was naive CD4+ T cells sorted from blood. Regarding subset: CD45RA+ positively selected. The source of these receptors is a man between 18 and 35 years old in good health.

This chain joins TRBV6-1 and TRBJ2-5; 7 bases are shared with TRBD1. CDR1 and CDR2 from the germline V gene are MNHNS and SASEGT. With V trimmed by 1 base and J by 1 base, 3 bases remained unmatched. CDR3 length: 15 residues. This CDR3 reads CASSEERGPQETQYF. The CDR3 DNA follows: TGTGCCAGCAGTGAAGAAAGGGGGCCCCAAGAGACCCAGTACTTC.

V gene TRBV7-8 combines with J gene TRBJ1-5; TRBD1 aligns across 7 bases. The CDR3 consists of 18 residues. V shed 5 bases, J shed 3 bases, and the junction held 16 bases outside the gene matches. Germline CDR1 and CDR2: SGHVS and FQNEAQ. DNA of the CDR3: TGTGCCAGCAGCCCGCCTAGGCGGCCAGGGGGGTTCAATCAGCCCCAGCATTTT. Encoded protein: CASSPPRRPGGFNQPQHF.

This sequence joins TRBV30 and TRBJ1-2; 7 bases line up with TRBD1. Per the germline V gene, CDR1 is GTSNPN and CDR2 is SVGIG (reference sequence). This CDR3 is 14 amino acids long. Unmatched junction bases numbered 10, after V lost 2 bases and J lost 7 bases. The CDR3, as DNA: TGTGCCTGGAGTAGGGAAGGGGGCGTGAGTGGCTACACCTTC. Encoded protein: CAWSREGGVSGYTF.

V gene TRBV5-8 combines with J gene TRBJ2-7; 7 bases map to TRBD1. The CDR3 covers 13 residues. The V gene end was trimmed by 3 bases and the J gene end by 7 bases; junction bases not matched to a gene: 7. Germline CDR1 is SGHTS and CDR2 is YDEGEE. In nucleotides, the CDR3 is TGTGCCAGCAGCTGGACCCCAGGGGGAGAGCAGTACTTC. Translating gives CASSWTPGGEQYF. Looking up the rest from reference TRBV5-8 and TRBJ2-7 gives the full variable domain: EAGVTQSPTHLIKTRGQQATLRCSPISGHTSVYWYQQALGLGLQFLLWYDEGEERNRGNFPPRFSGRQFPNYSSELNVNALELEDSALYLCASSWTPGGEQYFGPGTRLTVT.

Points on this clone: This specimen includes other DNA sequences encoding the same CDR3. The V call is TRBV7-9, the J call TRBJ2-3; the D gene is possibly TRBD2 (6 bases). CDR3 length: 15 residues. V lost 5 bases, J lost 0 bases, and 12 bases lay in between. In germline, CDR1 is SEHNR, CDR2 FQNEAQ (reference sequence). Here the CDR3 DNA reads TGTGCCAGCAGCCTCACCGGGACTAGCACAGATACGCAGTATTTT. Residues: CASSLTGTSTDTQYF. Filled out from reference TRBV7-9 and TRBJ2-3, the complete variable domain reads DTGVSQNPRHKITKRGQNVTFRCDPISEHNRLYWYRQTLGQGPEFLTYFQNEAQLEKSRLLSDRFSAERPKGSFSTLEIQRTEQGDSAMYLCASSLTGTSTDTQYFGPGTRLTVL.

This clone was seen only a few times. Other DNA sequences within the sample encode an identical CDR3. The genes are TRBV7-2 and TRBJ2-1, with 9 bases fitting TRBD1. The V gene's germline CDR1 is SGHTA and CDR2 FQGNSA. The CDR3 totals 15 residues. Trimming at V came to 3 bases and at J to 1 base, leaving 1 base not matched to a gene. The CDR3 here is CASSLDRGSYNEQFF. CDR3 coding DNA: TGTGCCAGCAGCTTGGACAGGGGATCCTACAATGAGCAGTTCTTC.

The V and J genes are TRBV10-3 and TRBJ2-7; TRBD2 matches at 13 bases. Looked up from germline, CDR1 is ENHRY and CDR2 is SYGVKD. V shed 10 bases, J shed 3 bases, and the junction held 9 bases outside the gene matches. The CDR3 loop spans 15 amino acids. In nucleotides, the CDR3 is TGTGCCACTATGGGGACTAGCGGGACGTACTACGAGCAGTACTTC. Its protein product is CATMGTSGTYYEQYF.

V gene TRBV6-1 combines with J gene TRBJ1-2, with D unresolved. Germline loops: CDR1 MNHNS, CDR2 SASEGT. The CDR3 contains 13 residues. V gave up 6 bases and J gave up 2 bases, with 10 bases separating them. CDR3 DNA sequence: TGTGCCAGCAGATGGGAGTCAAACTATGGCTACACCTTC. It codes for CASRWESNYGYTF.

The chain has TRBV27 and TRBJ1-2; 7 bases fit TRBD1. Germline loops: CDR1 MNHEY, CDR2 SMNVEV (reference sequence). With 8 bases clipped from V and 4 bases from J, the junction kept 7 bases outside the gene matches. The CDR3 runs 13 residues. CDR3 in DNA: TGTGCCAGCGGTAGACAGGGTAGCTATGGCTACACCTTC. It encodes CASGRQGSYGYTF.

The gene calls are TRBV5-4 and TRBJ1-4; D may be TRBD1 (6 bases). The CDR3 runs to 15 residues. Germline-derived CDR1 and CDR2 are SGHNT and YYREEE (reference sequence). Trimming left V 5 bases short and J 3 bases short, with 14 bases between. The DNA for the CDR3 is TGTGCCAGCAGAGAGGGCCGACAGGCTAATGAAAAACTGTTTTTT. It yields the protein CASREGRQANEKLFF.

J is TRBJ2-1 and V is TRBV19; the match to TRBD1 covers 7 bases. Trimming took 6 bases from V and 8 from J; bases not matched to a gene: 7. The V gene's germline CDR1 is LNHDA and CDR2 SQIVND (reference sequence). The CDR3 contains 13 residues. The CDR3 coding sequence is TGTGCCAGTAGAAATGACAGGGACCATGAGCAGTTCTTC. Translating it yields CASRNDRDHEQFF.

A note on this clone: Different DNA sequences within this sample yield the same CDR3. This chain joins TRBV10-1 and TRBJ2-7; D unresolved. In germline, CDR1 is WNHNN, CDR2 SYGVQD (reference sequence). The CDR3 contains 13 residues. The V gene lost 0 bases and the J gene lost 7 bases, with 10 bases spanning the gap. Here the CDR3 DNA reads TGCGCCAGCAGTGAGTCCGGACGAGGAGAGCAGTACTTC. This encodes CASSESGRGEQYF.